Listed below are T cell receptor beta chains from one sample, sequenced in a study of identical twins. TCRdb reanalysed the 5' RACE reads using MiXCR and keeps one entry per CDR3 protein. The profile shows 1.5 million to 2 million distinct CDR3 sequences, more than 30% of them singletons. The sample taken for sequencing was cord blood. The receptors originated from a newborn girl in good health. Both conserved end residues are part of each CDR3. D genes are given only for firm matches. Size values are once, few and many counts, or a class for expanded clones, and some rows have none.

j_call | d_call | v_call | clone_size | cdr3_aa | cdr3_nt
TRBJ2-7 | NA | TRBV6-5 | NA | CASSYLQGSGLYEQYF | TGTGCCAGCAGTTATCTCCAGGGAAGTGGCCTCTACGAGCAGTACTTC
TRBJ2-3 | NA | TRBV7-2 | NA | CASSLAGQAQYF | TGTGCCAGCAGCTTAGCTGGCCAGGCGCAGTATTTT
TRBJ1-1 | NA | TRBV7-9 | few | CASTQGGTEAFF | TGTGCCAGCACTCAAGGGGGAACTGAAGCTTTCTTT
TRBJ2-7 | NA | TRBV21-1 | NA | CASRKLPDSQPYEQYF | TGTGCCAGCCGAAAGTTACCAGACAGCCAACCTTACGAGCAGTACTTC
TRBJ2-1 | TRBD2 | TRBV6-2/TRBV6-3 | NA | CACSWTSGAHNEQFF | TGTGCCTGCAGTTGGACTAGCGGGGCCCACAATGAGCAGTTCTTC
TRBJ1-5 | TRBD1 | TRBV27 | NA | CASYTQPQGWRQPQHF | TGTGCCAGCTACACCCAACCACAGGGGTGGCGGCAGCCCCAGCATTTT
TRBJ2-5 | NA | TRBV15 | NA | CATSLLQETQYF | TGTGCCACCAGCCTCCTTCAAGAGACCCAGTACTTC
TRBJ2-7 | NA | TRBV3-1 | NA | CASSQDTGQTEQYF | TGTGCCAGCAGCCAAGATACTGGGCAGACCGAGCAGTACTTC
TRBJ1-4 | NA | TRBV28 | few | CASSFSHEVGTEKLFF | TGTGCCAGCAGTTTCTCCCACGAGGTCGGGACCGAAAAACTGTTTTTT
TRBJ2-7 | NA | TRBV12-3/TRBV12-4 | NA | CASSPKGVRGSAEQYF | TGTGCCAGCAGTCCCAAAGGAGTTAGGGGATCGGCCGAGCAGTACTTC
TRBJ2-7 | TRBD2 | TRBV20-1 | few | CSARDGGELSYEQYF | TGCAGTGCTAGAGACGGGGGGGAGTTATCCTACGAGCAGTACTTC
TRBJ2-1 | NA | TRBV20-1 | NA | CSARGGVGTQFF | TGCAGTGCTAGGGGCGGGGTTGGTACGCAGTTCTTC
TRBJ2-3 | TRBD2 | TRBV7-9 | few | CASSSPSGSPDTQYF | TGTGCCAGCAGCTCACCTAGCGGGAGTCCAGATACGCAGTATTTT
TRBJ2-1 | NA | TRBV25-1 | NA | CASSEPEKKNNEQFF | TGTGCCAGCAGTGAACCGGAAAAGAAGAACAATGAGCAGTTCTTC
TRBJ2-7 | NA | TRBV20-1 | NA | CSASRGGLLYEQYF | TGCAGTGCTAGTAGGGGGGGGCTCCTCTACGAGCAGTACTTC
TRBJ2-1 | NA | TRBV9 | few | CASSVAVRGVLEQFF | TGTGCCAGCAGCGTAGCGGTGAGGGGGGTACTTGAGCAGTTCTTC
TRBJ1-1 | TRBD1 | TRBV29-1 | NA | CSVRLGQGHTEAFF | TGCAGCGTTCGACTGGGACAGGGGCACACTGAAGCTTTCTTT
TRBJ1-6 | NA | TRBV6-6 | few | CASTGAYNSPLHF | TGTGCCAGCACAGGAGCCTATAATTCACCCCTCCACTTT
TRBJ1-2 | NA | TRBV7-9 | NA | CASSLAGAQVDGYTF | TGTGCCAGCAGCTTGGCCGGGGCCCAGGTGGATGGCTACACCTTC
TRBJ1-5 | TRBD1 | TRBV2 | few | CASVGQGSPNQPQHF | TGTGCCAGCGTAGGACAGGGAAGCCCCAATCAGCCCCAGCATTTT